The 3 T cell receptor beta chains below all came from one sample that was sequenced in a study of blood T cell repertoires in COVID-19. Sequenced by immunoSEQ multiplex PCR; TCRdb stores in-frame clones only, minus some. The sample holds over 85,000 clones, 80% to 90% seen once. Sequences were obtained from peripheral blood. These TCRs come from a woman older than 75 with acute or convalescent COVID-19.

This chain connects TRBV13 to TRBJ2-7; 9 bases match TRBD1. The germline CDR1 and CDR2 sequences are PRHDT and FYEKMQ (reference sequence). J was trimmed by 3 bases and V by 5 bases; bases with no gene match: 5. The CDR3 consists of 14 residues. DNA of the CDR3: TGTGCCAGCAGCCCTGGACAGGGGAACTACGAGCAGTACTTC. Protein product: CASSPGQGNYEQYF. Combining the CDR3 with reference TRBV13 and TRBJ2-7 gives the whole variable domain AAGVIQSPRHLIKEKRETATLKCYPIPRHDTVYWYQQGPGQDPQFLISFYEKMQSDKGSIPDRFSAQQFSDYHSELNMSSLELGDSALYFCASSPGQGNYEQYFGPGTRLTVT.

The rearrangement uses TRBV24-1 and TRBJ2-1; D call uncertain. The CDR3 is 13 residues long. Per the germline V gene, CDR1 is KGHDR and CDR2 is SFDVKD. V was clipped by 2 bases and J by 4 bases, with 5 bases between them. The CDR3 reads CATSDYPYNEQFF. Here the CDR3 DNA reads TGTGCCACCAGTGATTATCCATACAATGAGCAGTTCTTC.

This chain joins TRBV5-1 and TRBJ1-5; 8 bases agree with TRBD1. The germline V gene encodes CDR1 SGHRS and CDR2 YFSETQ. The V gene end was trimmed by 0 bases and the J gene end by 5 bases; junction bases not matched to a gene: 1. There are 14 residues in the CDR3. CDR3 DNA: TGCGCCAGCAGCTTGGACAGGGGGGATCAGCCCCAGCATTTT. The encoded protein is CASSLDRGDQPQHF.